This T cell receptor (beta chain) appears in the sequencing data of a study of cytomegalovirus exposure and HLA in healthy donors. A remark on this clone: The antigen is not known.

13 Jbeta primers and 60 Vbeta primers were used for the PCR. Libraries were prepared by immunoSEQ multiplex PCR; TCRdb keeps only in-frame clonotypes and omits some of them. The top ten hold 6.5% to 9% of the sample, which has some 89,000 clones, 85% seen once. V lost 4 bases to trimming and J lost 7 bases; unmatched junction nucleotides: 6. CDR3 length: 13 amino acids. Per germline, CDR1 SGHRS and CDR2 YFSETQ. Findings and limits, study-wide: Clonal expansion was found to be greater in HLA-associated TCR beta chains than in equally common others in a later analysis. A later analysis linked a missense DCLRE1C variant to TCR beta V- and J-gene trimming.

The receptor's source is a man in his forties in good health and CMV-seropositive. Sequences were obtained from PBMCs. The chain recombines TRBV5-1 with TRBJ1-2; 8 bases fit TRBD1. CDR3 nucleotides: TGCGCCAGCAGCGCATCAGGGGGCTTTGGCTACACCTTC. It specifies CASSASGGFGYTF. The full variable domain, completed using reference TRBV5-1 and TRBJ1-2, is KAGVTQTPRYLIKTRGQQVTLSCSPISGHRSVSWYQQTPGQGLQFLFEYFSETQRNKGNFPGRFSGRQFSNSRSEMNVSTLELGDSALYLCASSASGGFGYTFGSGTRLTVV.